The source of this T cell receptor (beta chain) is a study of identical twins. Findings and limits, study-wide: Invariant cells of the MAIT and iNKT types might have partly distorted the zero-insertion analyses.

The CDR3 has 18 amino acids. TCRdb redid the calling of the 5' RACE reads with MiXCR, one entry per CDR3 protein. The sample includes 690,000 or so distinct CDR3 sequences, 8.5% to 9.5% of them seen just once. Regarding this clonotype: Its cognate antigen is unknown.

These data also featured in a second study, about yellow fever vaccine responses in identical twins.

The chain is built from TRBV21-1 and TRBJ2-5; the table calls TRBD2, which could not be checked here. TRBV21-1 is flagged as a pseudogene. Input material: PBMCs. The source is a woman in her late teens or twenties in good health. The CDR3 spells CASSKRGLAARDLWAQYF. CDR3 DNA sequence: TGTGCCAGCAGCAAACGGGGGCTAGCGGCTCGTGATTTGTGGGCCCAGTACTTC.